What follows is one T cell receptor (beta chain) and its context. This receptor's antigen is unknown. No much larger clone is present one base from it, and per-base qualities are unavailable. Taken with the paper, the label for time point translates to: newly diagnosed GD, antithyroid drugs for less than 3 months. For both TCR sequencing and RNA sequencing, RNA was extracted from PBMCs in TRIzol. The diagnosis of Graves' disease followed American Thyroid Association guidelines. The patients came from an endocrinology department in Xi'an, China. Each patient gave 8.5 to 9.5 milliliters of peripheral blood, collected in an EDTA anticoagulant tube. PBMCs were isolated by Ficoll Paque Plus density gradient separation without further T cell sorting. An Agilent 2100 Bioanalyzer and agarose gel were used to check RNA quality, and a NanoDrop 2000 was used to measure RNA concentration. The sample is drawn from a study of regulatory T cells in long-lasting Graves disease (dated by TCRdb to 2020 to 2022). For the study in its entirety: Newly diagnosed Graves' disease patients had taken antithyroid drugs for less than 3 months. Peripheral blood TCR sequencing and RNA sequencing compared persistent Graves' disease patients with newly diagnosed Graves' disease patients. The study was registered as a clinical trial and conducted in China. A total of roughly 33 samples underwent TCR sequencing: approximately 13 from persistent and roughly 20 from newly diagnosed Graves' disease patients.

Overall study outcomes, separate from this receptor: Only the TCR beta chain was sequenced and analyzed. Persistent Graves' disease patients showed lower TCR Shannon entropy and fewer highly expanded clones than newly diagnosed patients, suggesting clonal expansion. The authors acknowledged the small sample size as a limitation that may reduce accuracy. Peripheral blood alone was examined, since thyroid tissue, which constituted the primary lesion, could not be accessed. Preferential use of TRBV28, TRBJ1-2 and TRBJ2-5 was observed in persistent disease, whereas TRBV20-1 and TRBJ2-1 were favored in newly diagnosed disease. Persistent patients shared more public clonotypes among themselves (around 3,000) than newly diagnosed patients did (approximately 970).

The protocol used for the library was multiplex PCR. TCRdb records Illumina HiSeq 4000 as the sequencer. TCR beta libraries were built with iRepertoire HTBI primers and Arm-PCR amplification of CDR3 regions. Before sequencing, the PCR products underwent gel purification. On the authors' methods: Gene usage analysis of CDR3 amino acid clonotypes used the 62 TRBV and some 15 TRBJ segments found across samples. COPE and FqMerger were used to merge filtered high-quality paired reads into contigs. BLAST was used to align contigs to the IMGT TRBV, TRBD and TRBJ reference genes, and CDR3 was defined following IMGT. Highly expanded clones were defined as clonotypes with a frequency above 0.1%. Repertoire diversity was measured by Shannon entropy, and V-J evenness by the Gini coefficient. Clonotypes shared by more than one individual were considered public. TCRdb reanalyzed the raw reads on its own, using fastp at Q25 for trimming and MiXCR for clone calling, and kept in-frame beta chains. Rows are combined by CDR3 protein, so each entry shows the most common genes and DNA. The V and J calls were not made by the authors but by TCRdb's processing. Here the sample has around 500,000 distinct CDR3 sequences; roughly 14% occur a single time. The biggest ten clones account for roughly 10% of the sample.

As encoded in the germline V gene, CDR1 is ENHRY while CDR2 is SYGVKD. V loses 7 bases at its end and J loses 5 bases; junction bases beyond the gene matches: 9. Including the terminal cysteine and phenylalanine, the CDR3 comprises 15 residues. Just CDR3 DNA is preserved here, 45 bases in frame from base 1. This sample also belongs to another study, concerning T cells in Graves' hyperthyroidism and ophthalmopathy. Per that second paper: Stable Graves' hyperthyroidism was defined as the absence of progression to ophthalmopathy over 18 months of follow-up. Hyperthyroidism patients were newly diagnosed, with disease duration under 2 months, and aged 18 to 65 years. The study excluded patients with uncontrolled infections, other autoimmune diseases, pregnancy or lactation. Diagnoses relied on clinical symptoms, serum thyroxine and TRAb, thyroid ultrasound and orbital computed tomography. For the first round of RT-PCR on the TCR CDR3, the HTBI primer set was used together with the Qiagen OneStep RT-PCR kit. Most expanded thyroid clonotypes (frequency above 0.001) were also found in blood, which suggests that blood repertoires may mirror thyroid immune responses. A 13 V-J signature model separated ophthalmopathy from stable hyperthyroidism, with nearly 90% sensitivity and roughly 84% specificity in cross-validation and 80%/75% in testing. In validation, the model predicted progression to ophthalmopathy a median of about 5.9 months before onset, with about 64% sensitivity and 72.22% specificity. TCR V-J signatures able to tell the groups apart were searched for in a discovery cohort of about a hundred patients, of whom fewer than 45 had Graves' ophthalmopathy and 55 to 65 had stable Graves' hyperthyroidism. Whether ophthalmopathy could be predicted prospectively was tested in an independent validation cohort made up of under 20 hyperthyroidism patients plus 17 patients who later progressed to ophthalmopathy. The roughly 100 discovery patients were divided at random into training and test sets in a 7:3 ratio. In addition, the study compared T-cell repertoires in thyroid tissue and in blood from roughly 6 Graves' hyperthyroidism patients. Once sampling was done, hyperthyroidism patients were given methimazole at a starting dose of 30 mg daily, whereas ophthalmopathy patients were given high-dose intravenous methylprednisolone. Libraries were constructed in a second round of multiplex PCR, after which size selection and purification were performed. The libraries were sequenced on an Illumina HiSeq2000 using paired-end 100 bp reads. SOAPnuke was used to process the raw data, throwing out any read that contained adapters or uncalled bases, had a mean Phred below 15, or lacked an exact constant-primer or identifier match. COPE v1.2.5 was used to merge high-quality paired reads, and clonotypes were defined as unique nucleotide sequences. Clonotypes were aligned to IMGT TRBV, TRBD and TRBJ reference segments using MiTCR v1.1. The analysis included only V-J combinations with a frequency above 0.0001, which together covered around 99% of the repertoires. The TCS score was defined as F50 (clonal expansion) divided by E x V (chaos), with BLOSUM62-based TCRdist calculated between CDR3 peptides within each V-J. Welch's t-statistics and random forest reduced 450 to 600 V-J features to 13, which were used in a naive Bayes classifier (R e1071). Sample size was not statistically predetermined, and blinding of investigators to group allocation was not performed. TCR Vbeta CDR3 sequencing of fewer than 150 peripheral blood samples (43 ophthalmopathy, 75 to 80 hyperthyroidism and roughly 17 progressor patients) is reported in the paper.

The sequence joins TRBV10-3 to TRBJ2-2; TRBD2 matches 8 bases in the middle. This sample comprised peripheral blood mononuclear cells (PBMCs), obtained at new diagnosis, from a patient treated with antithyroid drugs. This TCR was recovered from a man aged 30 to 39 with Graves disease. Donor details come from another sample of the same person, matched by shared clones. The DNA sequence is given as TGTGCCATCAATAGGAGCGGGAGAGGTACCGGGGAGCTGTTTTTT. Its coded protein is CAINRSGRGTGELFF.